The source of this T cell receptor beta chain is a study of blood T cells in healthy people across ages. Regarding the study as a whole: Investigators viewed diversity estimates from one million T cells as underestimates, the study reported. With unsorted PBMCs, a conclusive comparison of naive versus antigen-experienced cells was not possible.

Donor samples were obtained from healthy Caucasian individuals from Russia, aged 6 to 90. At least 7 million PBMCs were isolated per sample. Germline lookup yields CDR1 SGHAT and CDR2 FQDESV (reference sequence). The J segment lost 13 bases and the V segment lost 3 bases, leaving 10 bases of the junction unmatched. CDR3 size: 14 residues. A J-beta primer mix and a sample-barcoded 5' primer were used in a second PCR of roughly 6 to 11 cycles. One entry per CDR3 protein, called by TCRdb with MiXCR from the 5' RACE reads. In the table there are 1.2 million to 1.5 million distinct CDR3 sequences, 42% of which are singletons. With regard to this clonotype: The target antigen is unknown.

The receptor's source is a woman aged 18 to 35 in good health. Sequencing was done on a sample of blood. The chain recombines TRBV11-1 with TRBJ2-5, with TRBD2 identical over 11 bases. The CDR3 loop is CASSLGLADNERYF. CDR3 DNA: TGTGCCAGCAGCTTGGGACTAGCGGACAATGAGCGGTACTTC.